This entry lists 10 T cell receptor beta chains sequenced from one sample in a study of cytomegalovirus exposure and HLA in healthy donors. PCR used 60 Vbeta primers and 13 Jbeta primers. TCRdb keeps only in-frame clones here, not all; method: immunoSEQ multiplex PCR. The table shows nearly 200,000 clones, with around 79% occurring only once. The sample comprised PBMCs. The receptors stem from a male donor in good health and CMV-seropositive.

The V call is TRBV29-1, the J call TRBJ2-1; D may be TRBD2 (6 bases). Trimming removed 4 bases at V and 5 bases at J, with 15 bases between. The CDR3 spans 14 residues. Germline V CDR1 and CDR2: SQVTM, ANQGSEA. CDR3 bases: TGCAGCGTTGCGGGCTCCGGGGGTGACAATGAGCAGTTCTTC. It codes for CSVAGSGGDNEQFF.

The rearrangement uses TRBV29-1 and TRBJ2-7, with 8 bases that match TRBD1. The CDR3 covers 13 residues. CDR1 and CDR2 from the germline V gene are SQVTM and ANQGSEA. V lost 6 bases, J lost 2 bases, and 6 bases stayed unmatched. DNA for the CDR3: TGCAGCGTCCTCGGGACAGGCCCCTACGAGCAGTACTTC. This encodes CSVLGTGPYEQYF.

This clone was detected a few times. The chain combines TRBV27 with TRBJ2-1; D might be TRBD2 (6 bases). V gave up 3 bases and J gave up 0 bases, with 15 bases separating them. The CDR3 has 17 amino acids. Germline V lookup: CDR1 MNHEY, CDR2 SMNVEV (reference sequence). The CDR3 DNA reads TGTGCCAGCAGTTTTGGAGGGCGGATCAGCTCCTACAATGAGCAGTTCTTC. Its translation: CASSFGGRISSYNEQFF.

This chain links TRBV10-3 with TRBJ2-7; 9 bases line up with TRBD2. The V segment lost 4 bases and the J segment 4 bases; nucleotides outside the gene matches: 5. The CDR3 length is 14 residues. Looked up from germline, CDR1 is ENHRY and CDR2 is SYGVKD. CDR3 protein: CAISAPAGGYEQYF. CDR3 sequence (DNA): TGTGCCATCAGTGCCCCAGCGGGGGGATACGAGCAGTACTTC.

This chain joins TRBV9 and TRBJ2-1; 9 bases are shared with TRBD2. The CDR3 covers 16 residues. The trim removed 2 bases at V and 6 bases at J, leaving 9 bases unmatched. CDR1 SGDLS and CDR2 YYNGEE come from the germline V gene. The CDR3 loop reads CASSVQAGGLANEQFF. The CDR3 region has the DNA TGTGCCAGCAGCGTTCAAGCGGGGGGCCTCGCCAATGAGCAGTTCTTC.

The genes are TRBV6-1 and TRBJ1-4; D uncertain. Germline lookup yields CDR1 MNHNS and CDR2 SASEGT. Trimming took off 1 base at V and 8 bases at J, with 11 bases between the two ends. The CDR3 extends over 14 amino acids. In DNA form, the CDR3 reads TGTGCCAGCAGTGAAGTGATTCCAGGAGAAAAACTGTTTTTT. Translation gives CASSEVIPGEKLFF.

The chain combines TRBV9 with TRBJ2-2, with TRBD1 matching over 8 bases. This CDR3 is 18 amino acids long. Germline CDR1 SGDLS, CDR2 YYNGEE. The V gene end was trimmed by 0 bases and the J gene end by 0 bases; junction bases not matched to a gene: 7. CDR3 amino acids: CASSVASGQGANTGELFF. Written as DNA, the CDR3 is TGTGCCAGCAGCGTAGCTAGTGGACAGGGTGCGAACACCGGGGAGCTGTTTTTT. The variable domain in full, with the rest retrieved from reference TRBV9 and TRBJ2-2, is DSGVTQTPKHLITATGQRVTLRCSPRSGDLSVYWYQQSLDQGLQFLIQYYNGEERAKGNILERFSAQQFPDLHSELNLSSLELGDSALYFCASSVASGQGANTGELFFGEGSRLTVL.

The rearrangement joins TRBV27 to TRBJ1-1; maybe TRBD1 (6 bases). V gave up 5 bases and J gave up 11 bases, with 12 bases separating them. CDR1 is MNHEY and CDR2 is SMNVEV in the germline V gene (reference sequence). This CDR3 region has 11 residues. The CDR3 protein is CASSHTGRAFF. The CDR3 DNA is TGTGCCAGCAGTCATACAGGGCGGGCTTTCTTT.

The genes are TRBV6-5 and TRBJ2-1; D is possibly TRBD2 (6 bases). The germline CDR1 and CDR2 sequences are MNHEY and SVGAGI. This CDR3 contains 14 residues. Trimming removed 4 bases from V and 7 bases from J, with 14 bases in between. CDR3 bases: TGTGCCAGCAGTTCATTCACGGAGGGAAATGAGCAGTTCTTC. It encodes CASSSFTEGNEQFF.

This chain uses TRBV18 with TRBJ1-4, with 8 bases identical to TRBD1. The V gene end was trimmed by 0 bases and the J gene end by 4 bases; junction bases not matched to a gene: 1. This CDR3 has 15 residues. CDR1 is KGHSH, CDR2 LQKENI, per germline. CDR3 sequence: CASSPPGQVNEKLFF. The CDR3 nucleotides are TGTGCCAGCTCACCACCGGGACAGGTTAATGAAAAACTGTTTTTT.